Listed here are 30 T cell receptor beta chains from one sample, sequenced in a study of CD4 T cells in relation to SARS-CoV-2 and coronaviruses. For these TCRs, the target antigens are not known. This table comes from immunoSEQ multiplex PCR, and its TCRdb copy is limited to in-frame clones, with some not included. The repertoire holds 28,000 or so clones, with more than 60% as singletons. Before the COVID-19 pandemic, during about 2010-2018, CD4+ T cells were taken from unexposed donors. The cells were cultured for around ten days before CD4+ T cells were isolated. The sample consisted of CD4+ T cells from PBMCs, cultured in vitro. These receptor sequences come from a human donor in good health.

J is TRBJ2-7 and V is TRBV7-9; 7 nucleotides match TRBD1. Germline CDR1 SEHNR, CDR2 FQNEAQ (reference sequence). With V trimmed by 1 base and J by 2 bases, 8 bases remained unmatched. This CDR3 region has 16 residues. The CDR3 DNA follows: TGTGCCAGCAGCTTAGGCTTGACAGGGTTAGCCTACGAGCAGTACTTC. It is translated as CASSLGLTGLAYEQYF. Variable domain in full (rest from reference TRBV7-9 and TRBJ2-7): DTGVSQNPRHKITKRGQNVTFRCDPISEHNRLYWYRQTLGQGPEFLTYFQNEAQLEKSRLLSDRFSAERPKGSFSTLEIQRTEQGDSAMYLCASSLGLTGLAYEQYFGPGTRLTVT.

This clone was detected a few times. The genes are TRBV11-3 and TRBJ2-7, with 8 bases that match TRBD1. The CDR3 loop spans 13 amino acids. Trimming removed 5 bases from V and 3 bases from J; junction bases left unmatched: 3. Germline V gene sequence: CDR1 SGHNT, CDR2 YENEEA. The CDR3 DNA reads TGTGCCAGCAGCAAGGGACAGGACTACGAGCAGTACTTC. It translates to CASSKGQDYEQYF.

V and J are TRBV16 and TRBJ2-5, with 8 bases lining up with TRBD1. Germline loops: CDR1 KGHSY, CDR2 FQNENV. The trim removed 4 bases at V and 5 bases at J, leaving 6 bases unmatched. This CDR3 contains 14 residues. CDR3 in DNA: TGTGCCAGCAGCCCCCGACAGGGGACGGAGACCCAGTACTTC. This gives the protein CASSPRQGTETQYF. Full variable domain (outside the CDR3, taken from reference TRBV16 and TRBJ2-5): GEEVAQTPKHLVRGEGQKAKLYCAPIKGHSYVFWYQQVLKNEFKFLISFQNENVFDETGMPKERFSAKCLPNSPCSLEIQATKLEDSAVYFCASSPRQGTETQYFGPGTRLLVL.

The V and J genes are TRBV7-2 and TRBJ2-4, with 11 bases fitting TRBD2. Trimming cost V 3 bases and J 11 bases; bases outside gene matches: 6. Germline V gene data show CDR1 as SGHTA and CDR2 as FQGNSA. The CDR3 spans 14 residues. The CDR3 region has the DNA TGTGCCAGCAGCTTGAGTAGCGGGGGGGCGGTTCAGTACTTC. Translated, it gives CASSLSSGGAVQYF.

V gene TRBV4-2 combines with J gene TRBJ2-3; 11 nucleotides align to TRBD2. Trimming removed 4 bases from V and 3 bases from J; junction bases left unmatched: 12. This CDR3 has 18 residues. CDR1 LGHNA and CDR2 YNFKEQ come from the germline V gene. CDR3: CASSRGSPLAGGTDTQYF. The CDR3 nucleotides are TGTGCCAGCAGCCGAGGATCCCCATTAGCGGGAGGGACAGATACGCAGTATTTT.

The V and J genes are TRBV4-1 and TRBJ2-3; D gene uncertain. Trimming removed 3 bases at V and 3 bases at J, with 7 bases between. Germline V gene sequence: CDR1 MGHRA, CDR2 YSYEKL. The length of the CDR3 is 13 residues. This CDR3 is CASSQSLTDTQYF. The CDR3 DNA follows: TGCGCCAGCAGCCAGAGCCTGACAGATACGCAGTATTTT.

This chain links TRBV3-1 (or the pseudogene TRBV3-2) with TRBJ1-3, with unresolved D. Deletions cut 4 bases from V and 1 base from J, with 2 bases between. Germline values: CDR1 LGHDT, CDR2 YNNKEL (reference sequence). CDR3 length: 12 amino acids. The CDR3 sequence: CASSPSGNTIYF. The CDR3 bases are TGTGCCAGCAGCCCTTCTGGAAACACCATATATTTT.

The chain couples TRBV19 to TRBJ2-1; TRBD2 agrees at 7 bases. The CDR3 covers 18 residues. V shed 3 bases, J shed 1 base, and the junction held 12 bases outside the gene matches. Per the germline V gene, CDR1 is LNHDA and CDR2 is SQIVND (reference sequence). The CDR3: CASSMVGGMTGSYNEQFF. CDR3 nucleotides: TGTGCCAGTAGTATGGTCGGGGGGATGACCGGGTCCTACAATGAGCAGTTCTTC. Full variable domain (missing parts from reference TRBV19 and TRBJ2-1): DGGITQSPKYLFRKEGQNVTLSCEQNLNHDAMYWYRQDPGQGLRLIYYSQIVNDFQKGDIAEGYSVSREKKESFPLTVTSAQKNPTAFYLCASSMVGGMTGSYNEQFFGPGTRLTVL.

This rearrangement joins TRBV4-1 to TRBJ2-1, with 7 nucleotides matching TRBD2. Germline-derived CDR1 and CDR2 are MGHRA and YSYEKL. With V trimmed by 4 bases and J by 8 bases, 14 bases remained unmatched. This CDR3 comprises 16 residues. The CDR3 sequence: CASSPIFRSSGDEQFF. For the CDR3, the DNA is TGCGCCAGCAGCCCCATTTTTCGGTCTAGCGGCGATGAGCAGTTCTTC.

The J gene is TRBJ2-1, the V gene TRBV4-2, with 8 nucleotides matching TRBD1. Germline V gene lookup returns CDR1 LGHNA and CDR2 YNFKEQ. J lost 4 bases, V lost 0 bases, and 8 bases had no gene match. There are 17 residues in the CDR3. The DNA of the CDR3 is TGTGCCAGCAGCCAAGACCTCGCAGGGGGCACTTACAATGAGCAGTTCTTC. It specifies CASSQDLAGGTYNEQFF.

The chain combines TRBV3-1 (or the pseudogene TRBV3-2) with TRBJ1-2; D might be TRBD1 (5 bases). CDR3 length: 14 residues. V lost 5 bases and J lost 6, with 16 bases in between. In germline, CDR1 is LGHDT, CDR2 YNNKEL (reference sequence). The CDR3 spells CASSAKARGNGYTF. For the CDR3, the DNA is TGTGCCAGCAGCGCTAAGGCGAGGGGCAATGGCTACACCTTC.

The J gene is TRBJ2-3, the V gene TRBV6-5; TRBD2 is a possible D gene (5 bases). The germline gives CDR1 MNHEY, CDR2 SVGAGI. V was pared by 0 bases and J by 9 bases, with 10 bases between. The CDR3 loop spans 13 amino acids. The chain's CDR3 is CASSYSSSRTQYF. CDR3 DNA sequence: TGTGCCAGCAGTTACTCGTCTAGCAGGACGCAGTATTTT.

This clone was seen a single time. The V and J genes are TRBV5-1 and TRBJ2-1; TRBD2 agrees at 15 bases. V gave up 4 bases and J gave up 7 bases; unmatched junction bases: 9. Germline V lookup: CDR1 SGHRS, CDR2 YFSETQ. This CDR3 is built from 17 residues. CDR3 DNA: TGCGCCAGCAGCCCCGGACTAGCGGGGGGGCTCGGGAATGAGCAGTTCTTC. Its translation is CASSPGLAGGLGNEQFF.

The chain links TRBV9 to TRBJ2-3; tentative D call: TRBD2 (5 bases). The CDR3 contains 17 residues. The V and J ends lost 0 bases and 4 bases respectively, with 18 bases between them. Germline CDR1 reads SGDLS; CDR2 reads YYNGEE. In nucleotides, the CDR3 is TGTGCCAGCAGCGTAGCCCTCGGGGTCTCCTACGCAGATACGCAGTATTTT. It is translated as CASSVALGVSYADTQYF.

The V call is TRBV19, the J call TRBJ2-7, with D possibly matching TRBD1 (5 bases). The CDR3 has 11 amino acids. Germline CDR1 reads LNHDA; CDR2 reads SQIVND (reference sequence). The ends were cut back, 6 bases at V and 2 bases at J, with 5 bases in the middle. CDR3 residues: CASRGAYEQYF. In nucleotides, the CDR3 is TGTGCCAGTAGAGGGGCCTACGAGCAGTACTTC. Using reference TRBV19 and TRBJ2-7 for the parts outside the CDR3, the full variable domain is DGGITQSPKYLFRKEGQNVTLSCEQNLNHDAMYWYRQDPGQGLRLIYYSQIVNDFQKGDIAEGYSVSREKKESFPLTVTSAQKNPTAFYLCASRGAYEQYFGPGTRLTVT.

This clone appeared a few times. The rearrangement uses TRBV21-1 and TRBJ1-3. TRBV21-1 is deemed a pseudogene. This CDR3 comprises 15 residues. The CDR3 coding sequence is TGTGCCAGCAGCAAATGCCCCGGATCTGGAAACACCATATATTTT. Translated: CASSKCPGSGNTIYF.

The genes are TRBV5-1 and TRBJ2-7; 7 bases are a match to TRBD1. This CDR3 is built from 15 residues. CDR1 is SGHRS and CDR2 is YFSETQ in the germline V gene. After removal of 3 bases from V and 2 bases from J, the junction contained 8 bases not matched to a gene. Here the CDR3 reads CASSSRQGSPYEQYF. The CDR3 DNA sequence: TGCGCCAGCAGCTCCCGACAGGGCTCCCCCTACGAGCAGTACTTC.

DNA of the CDR3: TGTGCCAGCAGTCAAGAGTGGGGGTCCAAAAACATTCAGTACTTC. It codes for CASSQEWGSKNIQYF. The gene calls are TRBV2 and TRBJ2-4; D possibly matches TRBD1 or TRBD2 (5 bases each). CDR3 length: 15 residues. Germline loops: CDR1 SNHLY, CDR2 FYNNEI. Trimming removed 5 bases at V and 2 bases at J, with 13 bases between.

The chain links TRBV5-1 to TRBJ2-3, with D possibly being TRBD1 or TRBD2 (6 bases each). Trimming took 4 bases from V and 1 from J, leaving 10 bases between them. The CDR3 runs to 14 residues. Per germline, CDR1 SGHRS and CDR2 YFSETQ. CDR3 coding DNA: TGCGCCAGCAGCCCTAGGGGGGGCACAGATACGCAGTATTTT. The encoded protein is CASSPRGGTDTQYF.

This clone was recorded only once. The gene calls are TRBV20-1 and TRBJ1-1; no clear D. Germline CDR1 is DFQATT and CDR2 is SNEGSKA (reference sequence). The CDR3 is made up of 13 amino acids. Trimming removed 3 bases from V and 5 bases from J, with 13 bases in between. The CDR3 loop is CSASRVARTEAFF. The CDR3 coding sequence is TGCAGTGCTAGTCGGGTGGCTAGGACTGAAGCTTTCTTT.

There are a few counts of this clone. V is TRBV6-1 and J is TRBJ2-1; 12 bases are a match to TRBD2. CDR1 and CDR2 (germline): MNHNS, SASEGT. There are 17 residues in the CDR3. Germline trimming cut 6 bases from V and 7 bases from J; bases unmatched to any gene: 13. CDR3 in amino acids: CASSEIIGLAGTNEQFF. As DNA, the CDR3 is TGTGCCAGCAGCGAAATTATCGGACTAGCGGGAACGAATGAGCAGTTCTTC.

The rearrangement links TRBV29-1 to TRBJ2-7; D may correspond to TRBD1 or TRBD2 (5 bases each). V was cut by 4 bases and J by 2 bases, with 21 bases left in between. The CDR3 has 16 amino acids. Germline loops: CDR1 SQVTM, CDR2 ANQGSEA. The CDR3 reads CSVGGTDLSRPYEQYF. The CDR3, as DNA: TGCAGCGTTGGGGGGACGGACCTCTCCAGACCCTACGAGCAGTACTTC.

The genes are TRBV5-1 and TRBJ1-1; a weak D match, TRBD1 (5 bases). This CDR3 spans 15 amino acids. Per germline, CDR1 SGHRS and CDR2 YFSETQ. V dropped 4 bases and J dropped 4 bases, with 17 bases sitting between them. The CDR3 nucleotides are TGCGCCAGCAGCCGGGAGTCGGAGGGACGCACTGAAGCTTTCTTT. The encoded protein is CASSRESEGRTEAFF.

The CDR3 DNA sequence: TGTGCCAGCAGCGTATCGGGCAATAGGAGGTCGTCAGATACGCAGTATTTT. Protein: CASSVSGNRRSSDTQYF. The chain recombines TRBV9 with TRBJ2-3; tentatively, D is TRBD2 (5 bases). The ends were cut back, 1 base at V and 4 bases at J, with 19 bases in the middle. From germline, CDR1 is SGDLS and CDR2 YYNGEE. The CDR3 spans 17 residues.

The gene calls are TRBV7-2 and TRBJ2-1, with D possibly matching TRBD2 (6 bases). This CDR3 contains 15 residues. Trimming cost V 1 base and J 6 bases, with 13 bases left between them. Germline V gives CDR1 SGHTA, CDR2 FQGNSA. CDR3 sequence reads: CASSLGGVGVNEQFF. CDR3 nucleotide sequence: TGTGCCAGCAGCTTAGGCGGGGTCGGGGTCAATGAGCAGTTCTTC. The entire variable domain, with the rest obtained from reference TRBV7-2 and TRBJ2-1, is as follows: GAGVSQSPSNKVTEKGKDVELRCDPISGHTALYWYRQSLGQGLEFLIYFQGNSAPDKSGLPSDRFSAERTGGSVSTLTIQRTQQEDSAVYLCASSLGGVGVNEQFFGPGTRLTVL.

V usage is TRBV12-3 or TRBV12-4 and J usage is TRBJ1-6; D remains unclear. The CDR3 covers 12 residues. V lost 3 bases, J lost 14 bases, and 11 bases lay in between. Written as DNA, the CDR3 is TGTGCCAGCAGTTTGGCCGGGGAGGCCCTCCACTTT. The encoded protein is CASSLAGEALHF.

This clone was counted a single time. J is TRBJ1-2 and V is TRBV19, with D possibly TRBD1 on 6 matching bases. The germline V gene encodes CDR1 LNHDA and CDR2 SQIVND (reference sequence). The CDR3 is 14 residues long. The V and J ends lost 0 bases and 3 bases respectively, with 8 bases between them. Written as DNA, the CDR3 is TGTGCCAGTAGTATAGATTCAGGGGACTATGGCTACACCTTC. Encoded protein: CASSIDSGDYGYTF.

The gene calls are TRBV18 and TRBJ1-1, with D maybe TRBD1 (5 bases). CDR1 and CDR2 from the germline V gene are KGHSH and LQKENI. This CDR3 has 16 amino acids. The ends were cut back, 1 base at V and 0 bases at J, with 12 bases in the middle. CDR3 amino acids: CASSPRDQIMNTEAFF. DNA for the CDR3: TGTGCCAGCTCACCACGGGACCAAATAATGAACACTGAAGCTTTCTTT.

The V gene is TRBV21-1, the J gene TRBJ2-7; the table's D gene call, TRBD1, was not cross checked with the DNA. TRBV21-1 corresponds to a pseudogene. The CDR3 is 17 amino acids. The CDR3 sequence is CASSNKQGSPISYEQYF. The CDR3, as DNA: TGTGCCAGCAGCAACAAACAGGGTAGCCCCATATCCTACGAGCAGTACTTC.

The CDR3 here is CAIKETGDTGELFF. In DNA, the CDR3 is TGTGCCATCAAGGAGACAGGGGACACCGGGGAGCTGTTTTTT. This chain uses TRBV10-3 with TRBJ2-2, with TRBD1 matching 8 bases. This CDR3 comprises 14 residues. The germline V gene has CDR1 ENHRY and CDR2 SYGVKD. Unmatched junction bases numbered 4, after V lost 7 bases and J lost 3 bases.